This T cell receptor (beta chain) was observed in a study of blood T cell repertoires in COVID-19. Study information: Material from acute and convalescent COVID-19 was sourced from the United States, Italy and Spain. Sources were T cells, B-cell-depleted T cells, or PBMCs; the material itself was cDNA or gDNA.

Original methodology: For nucleated cells, counts were estimated from reference gene primer amplification. Clones were read by immunoSEQ multiplex PCR, and TCRdb kept only the in-frame ones, dropping some. V, J and clone size reflect that table, while D and trimming were determined from the DNA. The sample has over 120,000 clones; 75% to 90% are singletons. The germline gives CDR1 SGDLS, CDR2 YYNGEE. The CDR3 totals 14 residues. V was shortened by 0 bases and J by 0 bases, with 4 bases between the two germline ends. Material: peripheral blood. The origin of this receptor is a man between 65 and 85 years old who had recovered from COVID-19. This chain links TRBV9 with TRBJ2-4; the D is unclear. CDR3 in amino acids: CASSVEPAKNIQYF. CDR3 bases: TGTGCCAGCAGCGTAGAGCCAGCCAAAAACATTCAGTACTTC.